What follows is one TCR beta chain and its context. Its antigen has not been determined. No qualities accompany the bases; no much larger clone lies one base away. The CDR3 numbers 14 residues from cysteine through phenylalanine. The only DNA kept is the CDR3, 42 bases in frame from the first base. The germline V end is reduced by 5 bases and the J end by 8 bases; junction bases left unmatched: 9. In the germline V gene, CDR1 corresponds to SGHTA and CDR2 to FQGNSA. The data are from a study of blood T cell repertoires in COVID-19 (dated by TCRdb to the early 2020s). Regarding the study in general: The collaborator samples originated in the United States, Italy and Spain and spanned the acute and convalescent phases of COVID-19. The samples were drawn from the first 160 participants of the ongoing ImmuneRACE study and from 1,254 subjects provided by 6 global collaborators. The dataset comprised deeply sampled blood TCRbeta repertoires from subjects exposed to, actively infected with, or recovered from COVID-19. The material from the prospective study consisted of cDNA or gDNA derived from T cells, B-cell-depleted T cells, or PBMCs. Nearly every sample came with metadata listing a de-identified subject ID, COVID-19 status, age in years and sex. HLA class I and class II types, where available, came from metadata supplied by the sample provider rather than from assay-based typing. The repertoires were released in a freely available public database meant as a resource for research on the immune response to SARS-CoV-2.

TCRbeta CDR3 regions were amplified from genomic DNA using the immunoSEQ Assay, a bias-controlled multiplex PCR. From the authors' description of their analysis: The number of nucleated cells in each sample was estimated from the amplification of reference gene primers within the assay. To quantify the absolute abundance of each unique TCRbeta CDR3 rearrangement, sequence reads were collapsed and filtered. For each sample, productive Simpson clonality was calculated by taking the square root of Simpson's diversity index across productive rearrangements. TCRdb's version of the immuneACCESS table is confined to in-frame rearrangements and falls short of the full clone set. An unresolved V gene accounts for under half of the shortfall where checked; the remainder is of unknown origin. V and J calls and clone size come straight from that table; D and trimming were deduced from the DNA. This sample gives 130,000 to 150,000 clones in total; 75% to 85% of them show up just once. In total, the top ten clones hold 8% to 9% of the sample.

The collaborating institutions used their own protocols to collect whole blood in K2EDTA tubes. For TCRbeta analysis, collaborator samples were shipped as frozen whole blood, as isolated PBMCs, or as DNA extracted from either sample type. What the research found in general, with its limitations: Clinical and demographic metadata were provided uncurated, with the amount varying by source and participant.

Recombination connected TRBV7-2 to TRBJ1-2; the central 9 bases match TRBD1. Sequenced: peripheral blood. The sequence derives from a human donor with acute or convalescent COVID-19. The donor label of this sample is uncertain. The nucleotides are TGTGCCAGCAGCGGGCCGGGACAGGGATTCGGCTACACCTTC. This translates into CASSGPGQGFGYTF.